Listed here is a single TCR beta chain. Antigen unknown. The length of the CDR3 is 16 residues. CDR1 is MNHNY, CDR2 SVGAGI, per germline (reference sequence). Germline trimming cut 7 bases from V and 4 bases from J; bases unmatched to any gene: 13. TCRdb's table, derived via immunoSEQ multiplex PCR, lists solely in-frame clones and lacks some. The profile covers tens of thousands of clones, with approximately 96% appearing a single time and over 1% taken by the ten largest. This sample is part of a study of regulatory and conventional T cells in RAG deficiency. Whole-study findings and limits: Patient subsets had shorter CDR3s; Omenn Treg-Tconv overlap exceeded 85%.

Conventional CD4+ T cells were sorted from blood as CD25-low CD127-high cells. This sample also appeared in a second study, on regulatory T cells. As that study records: Primers: 52 TRBV forward and 13 TRBJ reverse.

The sample consisted of CD25- CD4+ T cells sorted from blood. The receptor's source is a human donor in good health. The J gene is TRBJ1-2, the V gene TRBV6-6, with 9 nucleotides matching TRBD1. CDR3 DNA sequence: TGTGCCAGCATCGGACAGGGGAACGTTGCTGGCTATGGCTACACCTTC. It encodes CASIGQGNVAGYGYTF.